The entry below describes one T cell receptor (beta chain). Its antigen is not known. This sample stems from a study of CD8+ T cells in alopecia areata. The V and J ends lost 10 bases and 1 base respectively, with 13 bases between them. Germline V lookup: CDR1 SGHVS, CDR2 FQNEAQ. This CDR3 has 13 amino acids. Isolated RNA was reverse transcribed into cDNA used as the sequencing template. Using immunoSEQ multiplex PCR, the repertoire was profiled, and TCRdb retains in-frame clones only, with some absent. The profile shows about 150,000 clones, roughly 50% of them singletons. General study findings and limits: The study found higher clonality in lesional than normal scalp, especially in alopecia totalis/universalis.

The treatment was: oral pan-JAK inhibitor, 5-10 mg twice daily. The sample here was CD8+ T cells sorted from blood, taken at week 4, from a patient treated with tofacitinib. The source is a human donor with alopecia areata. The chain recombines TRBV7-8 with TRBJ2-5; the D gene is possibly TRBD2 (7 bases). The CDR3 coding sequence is TGTGCCACCAGGGGAGGGGGCCAAGAGACCCAGTACTTC. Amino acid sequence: CATRGGGQETQYF.